The 31 T cell receptor beta chains presented below share a single source sample, sequenced in a study of blood T cells in healthy people across ages. The second PCR ran roughly 7 to 12 cycles with a sample-barcoded 5' primer and J-beta primers. TCRdb fed the 5' RACE reads into MiXCR, producing one record per CDR3 protein. The sample lists about 780,000 distinct CDR3 sequences, around 25% seen once, with about 3% in the top ten. These same data were also listed under a study on T cells of mothers and their children.

The source material was blood. These receptors were obtained from a boy aged 5-17 years in good health.

The rearrangement links TRBV10-1 to TRBJ2-3, with TRBD2 as a possible D gene (5 bases). Germline CDR1 is WNHNN and CDR2 is SYGVQD (reference sequence). The CDR3 covers 15 residues. V lost 2 bases and J lost 3, with 12 bases in between. The CDR3 is CASSEEGRETDTQYF. CDR3 bases: TGCGCCAGCAGTGAGGAGGGTCGAGAGACAGATACGCAGTATTTT.

The chain employs TRBV10-3 and TRBJ2-1; the match to TRBD1 covers 7 bases. The CDR3 extends over 12 amino acids. Germline V CDR1 and CDR2: ENHRY, SYGVKD. Germline trimming cut 3 bases from V and 15 bases from J; bases unmatched to any gene: 8. The CDR3 reads CAISDDDRVLFF. The DNA for the CDR3 is TGTGCCATCAGTGATGACGACAGGGTCTTGTTCTTC.

This clonotype was counted a few times. The chain couples TRBV5-8 to TRBJ2-5, with TRBD2 as a possible D gene (6 bases). Trimming stripped 4 bases from V and 4 bases from J, with 14 bases between. The length of the CDR3 is 14 residues. CDR1 and CDR2 (germline): SGHTS, YDEGEE. The CDR3 DNA reads TGTGCCAGCAGCCCAGTCTTGGGGGGAGAGACCCAGTACTTC. It yields the protein CASSPVLGGETQYF.

The sample holds a few counts of this clonotype. One end of the junction fails to match germline, which may point to a read error. The V gene is TRBV10-3, the J gene TRBJ2-1; D is unresolved. Germline CDR1 reads ENHRY; CDR2 reads SYGVKD. This CDR3 comprises 13 residues. The CDR3 DNA reads as TGTGGCATCAGCGAGAGGAGCCACAATGAGCAGTTCTTC. This sequence encodes CGISERSHNEQFF.

This clonotype was recorded a few times. J is TRBJ2-1 and V is TRBV6-5; D uncertain. Trimming left V 6 bases short and J 6 bases short, with 18 bases between. CDR1 and CDR2 (germline): MNHEY, SVGAGI. The CDR3 extends over 15 amino acids. The CDR3 region has the DNA TGTGCCAGCAGCCCCCATGGGGTTGTAAGCAATGAGCAGTTCTTC. This translates into CASSPHGVVSNEQFF.

This sequence joins TRBV3-1 and TRBJ2-1, with unresolved D. This CDR3 is built from 15 residues. CDR1 and CDR2 (germline): LGHDT, YNNKEL (reference sequence). The germline V and J ends were trimmed by 4 bases and 4 bases, with 14 bases remaining between them. The CDR3 coding sequence is TGTGCCAGCAGCCCTGCTGGTGGCTTATACAATGAGCAGTTCTTC. Its protein product is CASSPAGGLYNEQFF.

The chain joins TRBV2 to TRBJ2-6; no definite D call. The V end lost 8 bases, the J end lost 2 bases, and 10 bases lay between the germline ends. This CDR3 contains 14 residues. Germline assignment: CDR1 SNHLY and CDR2 FYNNEI. CDR3 in amino acids: CASVSDPGANVLTF. The CDR3 DNA reads as TGTGCCAGCGTCAGCGATCCTGGGGCCAACGTCCTGACTTTC.

The chain joins TRBV20-1 to TRBJ2-7, with 7 positions matching TRBD2. CDR1 DFQATT and CDR2 SNEGSKA come from the germline V gene (reference sequence). The V gene end was trimmed by 5 bases and the J gene end by 2 bases; junction bases not matched to a gene: 6. CDR3 size: 13 residues. CDR3 coding DNA: TGCAGTGCTGCGCCTAGCGGCCCCTACGAGCAGTACTTC. This encodes CSAAPSGPYEQYF.

The chain combines TRBV12-3 or TRBV12-4 with TRBJ2-7; no reliable D call. The CDR3 consists of 15 residues. Trimming took off 4 bases at V and 2 bases at J, with 15 bases between the two ends. The CDR3 region is CASSSDLEITYEQYF. The CDR3 DNA sequence: TGTGCCAGCAGTTCCGACCTAGAGATCACCTACGAGCAGTACTTC.

With respect to this clonotype: It is unclear where the CDR3 begins or ends on the DNA, so no DNA is shown, and the CDR3 is as TCRdb lists it. The chain uses TRBV20-1 and TRBJ2-5; TRBD1 was called by the table and not checked on the DNA. The CDR3 is made up of 23 amino acids, end residues included. Germline V CDR1 and CDR2: DFQATT, SNEGSKA (reference sequence). CDR3 sequence: CSARRSPHGYTFGSGVTSNEQFF.

A few counts support this clonotype. The chain links TRBV5-4 to TRBJ2-7; 12 bases line up with TRBD2. The CDR3 sequence is 16 residues long. The germline V gene encodes CDR1 SGHNT and CDR2 YYREEE (reference sequence). After removal of 3 bases from V and 1 base from J, the junction contained 5 bases not matched to a gene. The CDR3 loop reads CASSSASGGGSYEQYF. CDR3 DNA sequence: TGTGCCAGCAGCTCCGCTAGCGGGGGGGGTTCCTACGAGCAGTACTTC.

This clonotype was counted between two and nine times. The chain joins TRBV5-6 to TRBJ1-6; tentative D call: TRBD1 (5 bases). Trimming took off 0 bases at V and 6 bases at J, with 13 bases between the two ends. The length of the CDR3 is 16 residues. Looked up from germline, CDR1 is SGHDT and CDR2 is YYEEEE. This CDR3 reads CASSLGGRPFNSPLHF. The CDR3 DNA reads TGTGCCAGCAGCTTGGGGGGCAGACCATTTAATTCACCCCTCCACTTT.

This clonotype was detected a few times. The rearrangement joins TRBV20-1 to TRBJ1-2, with TRBD1 identical over 8 bases. The CDR3 sequence is 13 residues long. The J segment lost 8 bases and the V segment lost 0 bases, leaving 5 bases of the junction unmatched. CDR1 is DFQATT and CDR2 is SNEGSKA in the germline V gene (reference sequence). CDR3 bases: TGCAGTGCTAGAGAGGACAGGGAGGGGGGCTACACCTTC. Amino acids: CSAREDREGGYTF.

This clonotype was seen a single time. The chain links TRBV20-1 to TRBJ2-1; 7 nucleotides match TRBD2. CDR3 length: 13 amino acids. Trimming cost V 4 bases and J 2 bases; bases outside gene matches: 2. Germline V gene data show CDR1 as DFQATT and CDR2 as SNEGSKA (reference sequence). The CDR3, as DNA: TGCAGTGCTACTAGCGGTACCTACAATGAGCAGTTCTTC. This encodes CSATSGTYNEQFF.

This clonotype was picked up many times. The gene calls are TRBV5-4 and TRBJ2-5, with D tentatively TRBD1 (5 bases). CDR1 SGHNT and CDR2 YYREEE come from the germline V gene (reference sequence). Trimming cost V 2 bases and J 1 base, with 6 bases left between them. The CDR3 spans 13 residues. The CDR3: CASSFDSQETQYF. Written as DNA, the CDR3 is TGTGCCAGCAGCTTCGACAGCCAAGAGACCCAGTACTTC.

The rearrangement uses TRBV3-1 and TRBJ2-2; 7 bases line up with TRBD2. Looked up from germline, CDR1 is LGHDT and CDR2 is YNNKEL (reference sequence). This CDR3 contains 15 residues. With V trimmed by 1 base and J by 5 bases, 4 bases remained unmatched. CDR3 sequence reads: CASSQGGSVTGELFF. As DNA, the CDR3 is TGTGCCAGCAGCCAAGGCGGGAGTGTAACCGGGGAGCTGTTTTTT.

The chain has TRBV6-1 and TRBJ2-4; 7 positions match TRBD1. The CDR3 runs to 14 residues. Trimming cost V 3 bases and J 9 bases; bases outside gene matches: 8. Germline CDR1 and CDR2: MNHNS and SASEGT. CDR3 sequence: CASSEVQGYGIQYF. The CDR3 nucleotides read TGTGCCAGCAGTGAGGTACAGGGGTATGGCATTCAGTACTTC.

The chain combines TRBV7-3 with TRBJ2-4; D is tentatively TRBD1 or TRBD2 (5 bases each). V was clipped by 6 bases and J by 2 bases, with 14 bases between them. In germline, CDR1 is SGHTA, CDR2 FQGTGA. The CDR3 is 15 amino acids. The CDR3 protein is CASSPSGATKNIQYF. The CDR3 DNA reads as TGTGCCAGCAGTCCCTCCGGGGCCACCAAAAACATTCAGTACTTC.

There are a few counts of this clonotype. This chain uses TRBV12-3 or TRBV12-4 with TRBJ1-2; TRBD1 might be the D (6 bases). Trimming left V 3 bases short and J 12 bases short, with 23 bases between. This CDR3 comprises 15 residues. CDR3 sequence (DNA): TGTGCCAGCAGTTTCATCGTTATCGGGGGGGCTCCGGACACCTTC. Protein product: CASSFIVIGGAPDTF.

The chain couples TRBV29-1 to TRBJ2-3; TRBD1 aligns across 8 bases. V shed 4 bases and J 2 bases; nucleotides not matched to a gene: 11. The germline V gene has CDR1 SQVTM and CDR2 ANQGSEA. The CDR3 contains 16 residues. CDR3 in DNA: TGCAGCGTTGGACAGGGGCTACCAACCCTCACAGATACGCAGTATTTT. Its translation is CSVGQGLPTLTDTQYF.

V is TRBV7-3 and J is TRBJ2-5; 7 nucleotides line up with TRBD2. CDR1 and CDR2 (germline): SGHTA, FQGTGA. The CDR3 length is 16 residues. Trimming cost V 5 bases and J 2 bases; bases outside gene matches: 11. The CDR3 loop is CASSPAGSGAQETQYF. DNA of the CDR3: TGTGCCAGCAGCCCCGCTGGGAGCGGGGCACAAGAGACCCAGTACTTC.

The rearrangement joins TRBV15 to TRBJ2-1; D unresolved. Trimming shortened V by 0 bases and J by 5 bases, and 17 bases separated the two germline ends. Germline CDR1 LNHNV, CDR2 YYDKDF (reference sequence). This CDR3 comprises 17 residues. CDR3 bases: TGTGCCACCAGCAGAGATAAGGATAGGGTTGGGAACAATGAGCAGTTCTTC. Protein: CATSRDKDRVGNNEQFF.

The chain has TRBV11-2 and TRBJ2-1, with TRBD2 matching 12 bases. Germline CDR1 is SGHAT and CDR2 is FQNNGV. The CDR3 is 15 amino acids. The ends lost 7 bases at V and 3 bases at J; junction bases unmatched: 4. The CDR3 DNA follows: TGTGCCAGCAACTTGGGACTAGCGGGCTACAATGAGCAGTTCTTC. Its protein is CASNLGLAGYNEQFF. The whole variable domain, remainder taken from reference TRBV11-2 and TRBJ2-1, is EAGVAQSPRYKIIEKRQSVAFWCNPISGHATLYWYQQILGQGPKLLIQFQNNGVVDDSQLPKDRFSAERLKGVDSTLKIQPAKLEDSAVYLCASNLGLAGYNEQFFGPGTRLTVL.

This chain links TRBV5-1 with TRBJ2-1; 7 bases are shared with TRBD1. The trim removed 2 bases at V and 3 bases at J, leaving 8 bases unmatched. There are 16 residues in the CDR3. CDR1 is SGHRS, CDR2 YFSETQ, per germline. CDR3: CASSFLTGDDYNEQFF. The CDR3 nucleotides are TGCGCCAGCAGCTTCCTCACAGGGGACGACTACAATGAGCAGTTCTTC.

As regards this clonotype: Its ends do not fully match the called genes, so a read error is possible. CDR3 region: CASSPVGQVAGTNVLTF. Written as DNA, the CDR3 is TGTGCCAGCTCACCGGTGGGGCAGGTCGCTGGGACCAACGTCCTGACTTTC. The rearrangement links TRBV18 to TRBJ2-6, with D maybe TRBD1 (5 bases). The CDR3 covers 17 residues. From germline, CDR1 is KGHSH and CDR2 LQKENI.

CDR3 sequence (DNA): TGTGCCTGGAGTCTGGGTTGGGGGATAGGAGACAATGAGCAGTTCTTC. It encodes CAWSLGWGIGDNEQFF. This chain links TRBV30 with TRBJ2-1; D may be TRBD1 or TRBD2 (5 bases each). The germline gives CDR1 GTSNPN, CDR2 SVGIG (reference sequence). V was clipped by 2 bases and J by 5 bases, with 19 bases between them. This CDR3 is 16 amino acids long.

The chain combines TRBV7-2 with TRBJ1-5; D ambiguous. The germline gives CDR1 SGHTA, CDR2 FQGNSA. CDR3 length: 12 amino acids. V was clipped by 5 bases and J by 3 bases, with 5 bases between them. The CDR3 loop reads CASSEYNQPQHF. The CDR3 DNA reads as TGTGCCAGCAGCGAGTACAATCAGCCCCAGCATTTT.

The V gene is TRBV6-5, the J gene TRBJ1-2; 9 bases agree with TRBD1. The CDR3 runs to 15 residues. Germline loops: CDR1 MNHEY, CDR2 SVGAGI. After removal of 6 bases from V and 0 bases from J, the junction contained 5 bases not matched to a gene. Here the CDR3 reads CASRGQGGSNYGYTF. The CDR3 DNA reads TGTGCCAGCAGGGGACAGGGAGGGTCTAACTATGGCTACACCTTC.

A few counts support this clonotype. This sequence joins TRBV18 and TRBJ2-3; the match to TRBD2 covers 7 bases. The V gene end was trimmed by 6 bases and the J gene end by 2 bases; junction bases not matched to a gene: 2. This CDR3 is 13 amino acids long. Germline V gene sequence: CDR1 KGHSH, CDR2 LQKENI. CDR3 in amino acids: CASSSGDTDTQYF. CDR3 DNA: TGTGCCAGCTCGAGCGGGGACACAGATACGCAGTATTTT.

The rearrangement joins TRBV9 to TRBJ2-1; tentatively, D is TRBD1 (6 bases). This CDR3 is built from 16 residues. Germline CDR1 and CDR2: SGDLS and YYNGEE. V was cut by 0 bases and J by 1 base, with 11 bases left in between. The CDR3 nucleotides read TGTGCCAGCAGCGTAGCACGGACAGCTTCCTACAATGAGCAGTTCTTC. Its translation is CASSVARTASYNEQFF.

A few counts support this clonotype. This chain uses TRBV20-1 with TRBJ1-4; tentatively, D is TRBD1 (5 bases). This CDR3 is 13 amino acids long. The germline V gene encodes CDR1 DFQATT and CDR2 SNEGSKA (reference sequence). V was cut by 5 bases and J by 3 bases, with 10 bases left in between. The chain's CDR3 is CSASRDSNEKLFF. For the CDR3, the DNA is TGCAGTGCTTCCAGGGATTCTAATGAAAAACTGTTTTTT.